Below, one T cell receptor beta chain is given with its context. The data were obtained in a study of cytomegalovirus exposure and HLA in healthy donors. The CDR3 has 13 amino acids. Germline-derived CDR1 and CDR2 are MNHEY and SVGAGI. V was shortened by 8 bases and J by 2 bases, with 13 bases between the two germline ends. The PCR made use of 60 Vbeta and 13 Jbeta primers. Clones were read by immunoSEQ multiplex PCR, and TCRdb kept only the in-frame ones, dropping some. The specimen's table records 130,000 or so clones. Sequenced input: PBMCs. This TCR came from a young man in good health and CMV-seronegative. The rearrangement joins TRBV6-5 to TRBJ2-7; weak D call: TRBD2 (6 bases). CDR3 protein: CASVSGRTYEQYF. The CDR3 nucleotides read TGTGCCAGCGTCTCCGGGAGAACCTACGAGCAGTACTTC.